These 15 T cell receptor beta chains share one sample of origin, sequenced in a study of vaccination effects on CD4 cells after COVID-19. For these receptors, no antigen is known. Before sequencing took place, the ViraFEST assay used viral peptide pools to expand antigen-specific CD4+ T cells. Investigators separated out CD4+ T cells once about eleven days of culture had passed. Each participant was administered two doses of either the BNT162b2 or the mRNA-1273 vaccine. Produced via immunoSEQ multiplex PCR; TCRdb's table is partial and in-frame only. The repertoire consists of roughly 46,000 clones, with about four fifths occurring once and the leading ten covering approximately 16%. Material: CD4+ T cells from PBMCs cultured with HCoV-OC43 spike peptides, obtained after COVID-19 vaccination. Specified subset: HCoV-OC43 spike overlapping peptide pool stimulation. The source is a human donor who received a COVID-19 vaccine.

The rearrangement links TRBV29-1 to TRBJ1-2; 8 positions match TRBD1. Germline V CDR1 and CDR2: SQVTM, ANQGSEA. J gave up 4 bases and V 4 bases, and 8 bases lay outside the gene matches. This CDR3 has 14 residues. The CDR3 protein is CSVVGTGFGYGYTF. In DNA, the CDR3 is TGCAGCGTTGTTGGGACAGGCTTTGGCTATGGCTACACCTTC.

This chain connects TRBV6-1 to TRBJ2-5, with D possibly TRBD2 on 5 matching bases. The germline V gene encodes CDR1 MNHNS and CDR2 SASEGT. The V end lost 1 base, the J end lost 5 bases, and 17 bases lay between the germline ends. CDR3 length equals 16 residues. The CDR3 loop reads CASSEEWTGSLETQYF. CDR3 sequence (DNA): TGTGCCAGCAGTGAAGAATGGACTGGTAGCTTGGAGACCCAGTACTTC.

The chain links TRBV11-3 to TRBJ2-3; TRBD1 is a possible D gene (5 bases). The CDR3 covers 13 residues. V was cut by 4 bases and J by 3 bases, with 8 bases left in between. The germline gives CDR1 SGHNT, CDR2 YENEEA. The CDR3 nucleotides are TGTGCCAGCAGCTCAGGGATTACAGATACGCAGTATTTT. It codes for CASSSGITDTQYF.

The chain combines TRBV18 with TRBJ1-2; unclear D gene. Germline CDR1 KGHSH, CDR2 LQKENI. V was shortened by 3 bases and J by 5 bases, with 10 bases between the two germline ends. This CDR3 is 13 amino acids long. The CDR3 DNA reads as TGTGCCAGCTCACCTACCCAGAGGTATGGCTACACCTTC. The encoded protein is CASSPTQRYGYTF. The variable domain in full, with the rest retrieved from reference TRBV18 and TRBJ1-2, is NAGVMQNPRHLVRRRGQEARLRCSPMKGHSHVYWYRQLPEEGLKFMVYLQKENIIDESGMPKERFSAEFPKEGPSILRIQQVVRGDSAAYFCASSPTQRYGYTFGSGTRLTVV.

Note on this clone: The same CDR3 also results from other DNA sequences found in this sample. V and J are TRBV9 and TRBJ2-3; D ambiguous. V dropped 0 bases and J dropped 3 bases, with 2 bases sitting between them. The CDR3 length is 12 residues. Germline V lookup: CDR1 SGDLS, CDR2 YYNGEE. CDR3 loop: CASSVVTDTQYF. The CDR3 coding sequence is TGTGCCAGCAGCGTAGTGACAGATACGCAGTATTTT.

V is TRBV20-1 and J is TRBJ1-3; 7 nucleotides line up with TRBD1. This CDR3 has 14 amino acids. Germline-derived CDR1 and CDR2 are DFQATT and SNEGSKA (reference sequence). Unmatched junction bases numbered 6, after V lost 6 bases and J lost 1 base. The CDR3 protein is CSASRQGSGNTIYF. The CDR3 region has the DNA TGCAGTGCCAGTAGACAGGGTTCTGGAAACACCATATATTTT.

The chain is built from TRBV7-7 and TRBJ2-1; 14 positions agree with TRBD2. This CDR3 is 17 amino acids long. V lost 4 bases, J lost 6 bases, and 8 bases stayed unmatched. Germline V gene lookup returns CDR1 SSHAT and CDR2 FNYEAQ (reference sequence). CDR3 bases: TGTGCCAGCAGCTCGGGAAGACTAGCGGGAGGGCCCAATGAGCAGTTCTTC. It is translated as CASSSGRLAGGPNEQFF.

The chain uses TRBV10-3 and TRBJ2-2; the match to TRBD2 covers 11 bases. The V segment lost 2 bases and the J segment 5 bases; nucleotides outside the gene matches: 16. CDR1 ENHRY and CDR2 SYGVKD come from the germline V gene. This CDR3 comprises 20 residues. This CDR3 reads CAISEPPATSGSYHTGELFF. The CDR3, as DNA: TGTGCCATCAGTGAGCCCCCCGCCACTAGCGGGAGTTACCATACCGGGGAGCTGTTTTTT.

The V gene is TRBV6-5, the J gene TRBJ2-7; D possibly corresponds to TRBD1 (5 bases). The CDR3 sequence is 14 residues long. Germline CDR1 MNHEY, CDR2 SVGAGI. V shed 1 base and J shed 5 bases, with 12 bases lying between them. The CDR3 reads CASSYYQGTDEQYF. The CDR3 DNA follows: TGTGCCAGCAGTTACTACCAGGGAACCGACGAGCAGTACTTC.

A few counts support this clone. The rearrangement uses TRBV5-1 and TRBJ1-1, with D possibly matching TRBD1 (6 bases). Looked up from germline, CDR1 is SGHRS and CDR2 is YFSETQ. V shed 2 bases and J shed 1 base, with 9 bases lying between them. This CDR3 region has 14 residues. The CDR3 sequence: CASSLGGTNTEAFF. In nucleotides, the CDR3 is TGCGCCAGCAGCTTAGGGGGAACGAACACTGAAGCTTTCTTT.

The chain combines TRBV6-5 with TRBJ1-3, with TRBD1 as a possible D gene (5 bases). V lost 0 bases to trimming and J lost 0 bases, with 6 bases between them. This CDR3 contains 15 residues. Germline CDR1 and CDR2: MNHEY and SVGAGI. The CDR3: CASSYSGGSGNTIYF. In nucleotides, the CDR3 is TGTGCCAGCAGTTACTCGGGGGGCTCTGGAAACACCATATATTTT.

The V and J genes are TRBV5-1 and TRBJ2-3, with 8 bases identical to TRBD2. Germline values: CDR1 SGHRS, CDR2 YFSETQ. The CDR3 extends over 16 amino acids. V lost 0 bases and J lost 3; bases outside the gene matches: 6. The CDR3 loop is CASSLGTSSGTDTQYF. The CDR3, as DNA: TGCGCCAGCAGCTTGGGGACTAGCTCGGGTACAGATACGCAGTATTTT. The full variable domain, its missing parts supplied by reference TRBV5-1 and TRBJ2-3, is KAGVTQTPRYLIKTRGQQVTLSCSPISGHRSVSWYQQTPGQGLQFLFEYFSETQRNKGNFPGRFSGRQFSNSRSEMNVSTLELGDSALYLCASSLGTSSGTDTQYFGPGTRLTVL.

The rearrangement uses TRBV5-1 and TRBJ1-5; D not certain. The germline V and J ends were trimmed by 0 bases and 6 bases, with 10 bases remaining between them. Germline CDR1 is SGHRS and CDR2 is YFSETQ. This CDR3 contains 14 residues. CDR3 residues: CASSLEEAGQPQHF. The CDR3 DNA sequence: TGCGCCAGCAGCTTGGAGGAGGCGGGTCAGCCCCAGCATTTT.

This chain joins TRBV7-9 and TRBJ1-2; 8 nucleotides match TRBD1. The CDR3 sequence is 13 residues long. The junction had 4 bases not matched to a gene; V was cut back by 6 bases and J by 4 bases. CDR1 and CDR2 (germline): SEHNR, FQNEAQ (reference sequence). CDR3 nucleotide sequence: TGTGCCAGCAGACGGACAGGGCGCTATGGCTACACCTTC. Its translation: CASRRTGRYGYTF.

The chain carries TRBV10-3 and TRBJ2-6; 7 nucleotides align to TRBD1. The length of the CDR3 is 16 residues. Germline trimming cut 6 bases from V and 3 bases from J; bases unmatched to any gene: 8. Germline V lookup: CDR1 ENHRY, CDR2 SYGVKD. The CDR3 sequence: CAIRHEGAGGANVLTF. The CDR3 nucleotides are TGTGCCATCAGGCATGAGGGGGCGGGTGGGGCCAACGTCCTGACTTTC.